The rows below give T cell receptor beta chains drawn from one sample of a study of preoperative IRX-2 immunotherapy in early breast cancer. Clones were sequenced by immunoSEQ multiplex PCR, and TCRdb holds only the in-frame ones, with some missing. The table has about 25,000 clones, around four fifths seen once. This material consisted of lymph node tissue, taken after IRX-2 immunotherapy. These receptors were obtained from a human donor with breast cancer. The CDR3 runs from the conserved cysteine through the conserved F or W. D genes are given only for firm matches. Not all rows give a size; the values are once, few, many and, for expanded clones, a class.

j_gene: TRBJ2-1; v_gene: TRBV19; abundance: -; d_gene: -; CDR3aa: CASRPDWKNEQFF; CDR3nt: TGTGCCAGTAGACCGGACTGGAAAAATGAGCAGTTCTTC
j_gene: TRBJ1-4; v_gene: TRBV19; abundance: -; d_gene: -; CDR3aa: CASRTGSTTNEKLFF; CDR3nt: TGTGCCAGTAGAACGGGCTCTACAACTAATGAAAAACTGTTTTTT
j_gene: TRBJ2-3; v_gene: TRBV12-5; abundance: -; d_gene: TRBD2; CDR3aa: CASRERDRLADTQYF; CDR3nt: TGTGCCAGTCGCGAGCGGGACCGGCTCGCAGATACGCAGTATTTT
j_gene: TRBJ2-1; v_gene: TRBV6-8; abundance: few; d_gene: -; CDR3aa: CASSRRTENNEQFF; CDR3nt: TGTGCCAGCAGTAGGAGGACAGAGAACAATGAGCAGTTCTTC
j_gene: TRBJ2-7; v_gene: TRBV19; abundance: -; d_gene: -; CDR3aa: CASSDQGPYEQYF; CDR3nt: TGTGCCAGTAGTGATCAGGGGCCCTACGAGCAGTACTTC
j_gene: TRBJ1-4; v_gene: TRBV5-1; abundance: -; d_gene: -; CDR3aa: CASSREGFATNEKLFF; CDR3nt: TGCGCCAGCAGCCGAGAGGGGTTCGCAACTAATGAAAAACTGTTTTTT
j_gene: TRBJ1-3; v_gene: TRBV2; abundance: -; d_gene: -; CDR3aa: CASSPVALSSGNTIYF; CDR3nt: TGTGCCAGCAGCCCTGTAGCGCTAAGCTCTGGAAACACCATATATTTT
j_gene: TRBJ1-3; v_gene: TRBV19; abundance: -; d_gene: -; CDR3aa: CASSIAASSGNTIYF; CDR3nt: TGTGCCAGTAGTATAGCGGCGAGCTCTGGAAACACCATATATTTT
j_gene: TRBJ1-4; v_gene: TRBV6-8; abundance: -; d_gene: -; CDR3aa: CASSQGRLINEKLFF; CDR3nt: TGTGCCAGCAGCCAGGGACGGCTTATTAATGAAAAACTGTTTTTT
j_gene: TRBJ1-6; v_gene: TRBV28; abundance: once; d_gene: -; CDR3aa: CASSPNSYNSPLHF; CDR3nt: TGTGCCAGCAGCCCGAACTCCTATAATTCACCCCTCCACTTT
j_gene: TRBJ2-6; v_gene: TRBV6-8; abundance: -; d_gene: -; CDR3aa: CASSLRRGRGANVLTF; CDR3nt: TGTGCCAGCAGTCTCCGTCGAGGCCGCGGGGCCAACGTCCTGACTTTC
j_gene: TRBJ2-1; v_gene: TRBV15; abundance: -; d_gene: -; CDR3aa: CATSRDSGLYEQFF; CDR3nt: TGTGCCACCAGCAGAGATTCTGGTTTGTATGAGCAGTTCTTC
j_gene: TRBJ2-7; v_gene: TRBV30; abundance: -; d_gene: -; CDR3aa: CAWTRGVRSYEQYF; CDR3nt: TGTGCCTGGACGAGGGGGGTAAGGTCCTACGAGCAGTACTTC
j_gene: TRBJ1-3; v_gene: TRBV6-9; abundance: -; d_gene: -; CDR3aa: CASFLGSGNTIYF; CDR3nt: TGTGCCAGTTTCTTGGGATCTGGAAACACCATATATTTT
j_gene: TRBJ1-2; v_gene: TRBV19; abundance: -; d_gene: -; CDR3aa: CASSMYRANYGYTF; CDR3nt: TGTGCCAGTAGTATGTACAGGGCCAACTATGGCTACACCTTC
j_gene: TRBJ1-5; v_gene: TRBV6-8; abundance: -; d_gene: TRBD1; CDR3aa: CASSVRQGRGNQPQHF; CDR3nt: TGTGCCAGCAGTGTCAGACAGGGGCGGGGGAATCAGCCCCAGCATTTT
j_gene: TRBJ2-6; v_gene: TRBV6-8; abundance: few; d_gene: TRBD2; CDR3aa: CASSYSPGGGKAANVLTF; CDR3nt: TGTGCCAGCAGTTACTCCCCTGGGGGGGGTAAAGCGGCCAACGTCCTGACTTTC
j_gene: TRBJ2-7; v_gene: TRBV12-1; abundance: few; d_gene: -; CDR3aa: CARNLRGSPCVQQYF; CDR3nt: TGTGCCCGCAACCTACGGGGCTCCCCGTGTGTGCAGCAGTACTTC
j_gene: TRBJ2-1; v_gene: TRBV7-6; abundance: -; d_gene: TRBD1; CDR3aa: CASSLVQGAWEQFF; CDR3nt: TGTGCCAGCAGCTTAGTACAGGGGGCATGGGAGCAGTTCTTC
j_gene: TRBJ2-7; v_gene: TRBV6-1; abundance: -; d_gene: TRBD1; CDR3aa: CASSEAGQQGSYEQYF; CDR3nt: TGTGCCAGCAGTGAAGCGGGACAGCAGGGTTCCTACGAGCAGTACTTC
j_gene: TRBJ1-4; v_gene: TRBV11-3; abundance: -; d_gene: TRBD1; CDR3aa: CASSLGWVRDRGAKKLFF; CDR3nt: TGTGCCAGCAGCTTAGGTTGGGTCCGGGACAGGGGTGCGAAAAAACTGTTTTTT
j_gene: TRBJ2-1; v_gene: TRBV6-8; abundance: -; d_gene: -; CDR3aa: CASSREWGKINEQFF; CDR3nt: TGTGCCAGCAGCCGGGAGTGGGGGAAGATCAATGAGCAGTTCTTC
j_gene: TRBJ1-6; v_gene: TRBV30; abundance: -; d_gene: -; CDR3aa: CAWTHDTLINSPLHF; CDR3nt: TGTGCCTGGACCCACGATACCCTTATAAATTCACCCCTCCACTTT
j_gene: TRBJ1-2; v_gene: TRBV18; abundance: few; d_gene: -; CDR3aa: CVSSPTAAYGYTF; CDR3nt: TGTGTCAGCTCACCCACGGCGGCCTATGGCTACACCTTC
j_gene: TRBJ1-1; v_gene: TRBV19; abundance: -; d_gene: -; CDR3aa: CASAERGRTEAFF; CDR3nt: TGTGCCAGTGCCGAACGGGGGAGGACTGAAGCTTTCTTT
j_gene: TRBJ1-6; v_gene: TRBV6-8; abundance: -; d_gene: TRBD1; CDR3aa: CASSEQGQGNSPLHF; CDR3nt: TGTGCCAGCAGTGAGCAGGGACAGGGTAATTCACCCCTCCACTTT
j_gene: TRBJ1-2; v_gene: TRBV19; abundance: -; d_gene: -; CDR3aa: CASSIAGINYGYTF; CDR3nt: TGTGCCAGTAGTATAGCCGGAATTAACTATGGCTACACCTTC
j_gene: TRBJ2-2; v_gene: TRBV15; abundance: few; d_gene: TRBD1; CDR3aa: CATSRGRGSAGELFF; CDR3nt: TGTGCCACCAGCAGAGGCAGGGGGTCGGCCGGGGAGCTGTTTTTT
j_gene: TRBJ2-1; v_gene: TRBV11-3; abundance: -; d_gene: TRBD2; CDR3aa: CASSPSTSGGDEQFF; CDR3nt: TGTGCCAGCAGTCCCTCGACTAGCGGGGGGGATGAGCAGTTCTTC
j_gene: TRBJ1-1; v_gene: TRBV18; abundance: -; d_gene: -; CDR3aa: CASSPKPGLNTEAFF; CDR3nt: TGTGCCAGCTCACCAAAACCGGGGCTGAACACTGAAGCTTTCTTT
j_gene: TRBJ1-1; v_gene: TRBV10-2; abundance: once; d_gene: TRBD1; CDR3aa: CASSGRPGQGEWFTEAFF; CDR3nt: TGCGCCAGCAGTGGACGCCCGGGACAGGGGGAATGGTTCACTGAAGCTTTCTTT
j_gene: TRBJ1-1; v_gene: TRBV19; abundance: -; d_gene: -; CDR3aa: CASSKQIVGNTEAFF; CDR3nt: TGTGCCAGTAGTAAACAGATAGTAGGGAACACTGAAGCTTTCTTT
j_gene: TRBJ1-3; v_gene: TRBV5-1; abundance: -; d_gene: -; CDR3aa: CASSLGPVSGNTIYF; CDR3nt: TGCGCCAGCAGCTTGGGGCCAGTCTCTGGAAACACCATATATTTT
j_gene: TRBJ1-1; v_gene: TRBV18; abundance: -; d_gene: TRBD1; CDR3aa: CASSAGTGGEAFF; CDR3nt: TGTGCCAGCTCTGCCGGGACAGGGGGCGAAGCTTTCTTT
j_gene: TRBJ1-5; v_gene: TRBV5-1; abundance: -; d_gene: -; CDR3aa: CASSPNTGGQPQHF; CDR3nt: TGCGCCAGCAGCCCCAACACGGGGGGTCAGCCCCAGCATTTT
j_gene: TRBJ2-1; v_gene: TRBV18; abundance: -; d_gene: TRBD2; CDR3aa: CASSPLAGGREQFF; CDR3nt: TGTGCCAGCTCACCTTTAGCGGGGGGGCGTGAGCAGTTCTTC
j_gene: TRBJ1-1; v_gene: TRBV28; abundance: -; d_gene: -; CDR3aa: CASSLLSGTGNTEAFF; CDR3nt: TGTGCCAGCAGTTTACTCTCCGGGACGGGGAACACTGAAGCTTTCTTT
j_gene: TRBJ2-7; v_gene: TRBV14; abundance: -; d_gene: -; CDR3aa: CASSRSGYEQYF; CDR3nt: TGTGCCAGCAGCCGATCCGGTTACGAGCAGTACTTC
j_gene: TRBJ1-2; v_gene: TRBV5-1; abundance: -; d_gene: -; CDR3aa: CASSLRATMGGYTF; CDR3nt: TGCGCCAGCAGCCTGCGGGCCACCATGGGGGGCTACACCTTC